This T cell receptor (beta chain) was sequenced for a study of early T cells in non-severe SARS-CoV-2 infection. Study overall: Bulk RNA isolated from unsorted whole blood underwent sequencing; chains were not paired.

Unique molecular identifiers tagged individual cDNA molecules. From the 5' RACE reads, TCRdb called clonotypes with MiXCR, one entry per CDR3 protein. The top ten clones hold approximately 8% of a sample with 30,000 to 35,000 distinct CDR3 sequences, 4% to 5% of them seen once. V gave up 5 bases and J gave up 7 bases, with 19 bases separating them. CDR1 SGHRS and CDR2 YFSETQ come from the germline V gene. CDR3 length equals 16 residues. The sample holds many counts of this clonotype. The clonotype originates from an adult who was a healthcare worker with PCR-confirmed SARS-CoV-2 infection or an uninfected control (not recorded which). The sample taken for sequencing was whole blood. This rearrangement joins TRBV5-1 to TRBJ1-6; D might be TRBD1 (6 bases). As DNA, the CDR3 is TGCGCCAGCAGACAACTAACAGGGAGGGAAAATTCACCCCTCCACTTT. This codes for CASRQLTGRENSPLHF.